This T cell receptor (beta chain) was recovered during a study of cytomegalovirus exposure and HLA in healthy donors. The overall study: As released early, the data held about 85 million unique TCRs from HLA-typed donors.

Study results and limitations: A missense variant in DCLRE1C was later tied to TCR beta V- and J-gene trimming. Previously analyzed data showed that most TCR beta V segments were productive at a frequency of about 87% or about 30%.

Primers included in the PCR were 60 Vbeta and 13 Jbeta primers. Clones were sequenced by immunoSEQ multiplex PCR, and TCRdb holds only the in-frame ones, with some missing. The repertoire holds over 90,000 clones, 76% seen once, with 15% to 20% in the top ten. This clone was counted a few times. The antigen remains undetermined. V was pared by 7 bases and J by 4 bases, with 19 bases between. Germline assignment: CDR1 MNHNY and CDR2 SVGAGI (reference sequence). This CDR3 is 15 amino acids long. The TCR originated in a woman in her fifties or sixties in good health and CMV-seropositive. The chain uses TRBV6-6 and TRBJ2-5; the D is unclear. Sequenced sample: PBMCs. CDR3 loop: CASIQLLSRPETQYF. For the CDR3, the DNA is TGTGCCAGCATCCAACTTTTGTCCAGGCCAGAGACCCAGTACTTC.